This T cell receptor (beta chain) came from a study of beta chain features in type 1 diabetes. About the study: The samples had 85 million to 130 million sorted cells examined in all. Regarding the study as a whole: Any HLA effect on TCRB rearrangement was left unresolved by small sub-analyses.

A remark on this clone: No antigen is known for it.

cDNA synthesis used the whole RNA isolate, giving expressed TCRB sequences. Libraries were prepared by immunoSEQ multiplex PCR; TCRdb keeps only in-frame clonotypes and omits some of them. Of 300,000 to 350,000 clones in the sample, 6.5% to 10% were seen once. The CDR3 sequence is 17 residues long. In germline, CDR1 is SGHTA, CDR2 FQGNSA. The ends were cut back, 3 bases at V and 5 bases at J, with 19 bases in the middle. This TCR was recovered from a woman aged 18-29 years in good health. The V gene is TRBV7-2, the J gene TRBJ2-2; possibly TRBD1 or TRBD2 for D (6 bases each). What was sequenced was central memory CD4+ T cells from blood. Here the CDR3 DNA reads TGTGCCAGCAGCTTGGGGGGCCCAGGGGCTGGGACCGGGGAGCTGTTTTTT. This gives the protein CASSLGGPGAGTGELFF.